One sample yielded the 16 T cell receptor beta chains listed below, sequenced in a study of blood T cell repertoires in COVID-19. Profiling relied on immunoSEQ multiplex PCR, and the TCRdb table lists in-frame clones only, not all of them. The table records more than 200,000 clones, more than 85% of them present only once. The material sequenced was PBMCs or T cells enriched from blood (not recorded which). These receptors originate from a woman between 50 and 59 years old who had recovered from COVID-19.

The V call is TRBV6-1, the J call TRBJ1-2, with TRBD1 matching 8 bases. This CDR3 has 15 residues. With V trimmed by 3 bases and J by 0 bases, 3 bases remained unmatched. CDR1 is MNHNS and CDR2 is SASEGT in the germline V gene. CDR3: CASSDWTGPNYGYTF. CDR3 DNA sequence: TGTGCCAGCAGTGATTGGACAGGGCCTAACTATGGCTACACCTTC.

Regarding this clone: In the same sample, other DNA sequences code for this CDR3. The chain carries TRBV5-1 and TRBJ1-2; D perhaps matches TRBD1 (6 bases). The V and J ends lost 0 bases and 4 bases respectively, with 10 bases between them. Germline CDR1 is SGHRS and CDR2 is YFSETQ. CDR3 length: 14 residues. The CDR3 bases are TGCGCCAGCAGCTTGGGGGGGCAGGTCTATGGCTACACCTTC. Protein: CASSLGGQVYGYTF. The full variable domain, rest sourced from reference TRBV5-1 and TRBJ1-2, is KAGVTQTPRYLIKTRGQQVTLSCSPISGHRSVSWYQQTPGQGLQFLFEYFSETQRNKGNFPGRFSGRQFSNSRSEMNVSTLELGDSALYLCASSLGGQVYGYTFGSGTRLTVV.

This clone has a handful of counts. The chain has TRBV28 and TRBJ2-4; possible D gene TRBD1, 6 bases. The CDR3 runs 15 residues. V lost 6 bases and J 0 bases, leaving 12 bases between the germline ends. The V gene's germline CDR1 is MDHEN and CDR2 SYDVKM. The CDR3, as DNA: TGTGCCAGCAGCACCAACAGGGTAGCCAAAAACATTCAGTACTTC. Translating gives CASSTNRVAKNIQYF. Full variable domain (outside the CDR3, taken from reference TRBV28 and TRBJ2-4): DVKVTQSSRYLVKRTGEKVFLECVQDMDHENMFWYRQDPGLGLRLIYFSYDVKMKEKGDIPEGYSVSREKKERFSLILESASTNQTSMYLCASSTNRVAKNIQYFGAGTRLSVL.

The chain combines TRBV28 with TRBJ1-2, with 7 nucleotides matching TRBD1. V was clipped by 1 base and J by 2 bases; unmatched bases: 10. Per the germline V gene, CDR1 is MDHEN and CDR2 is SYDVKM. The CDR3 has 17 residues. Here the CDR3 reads CASSLFPKRQGNYGYTF. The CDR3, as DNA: TGTGCCAGCAGTTTATTCCCTAAAAGACAGGGCAACTATGGCTACACCTTC.

CDR3 coding DNA: TGCGCCAGCAGCTTGGGCGGGGCCGGCTATGGCTACACCTTC. Its protein is CASSLGGAGYGYTF. The chain links TRBV5-1 to TRBJ1-2, with D possibly TRBD1 on 5 matching bases. V was shortened by 0 bases and J by 4 bases, with 10 bases between the two germline ends. This CDR3 is 14 amino acids long. In germline, CDR1 is SGHRS, CDR2 YFSETQ.

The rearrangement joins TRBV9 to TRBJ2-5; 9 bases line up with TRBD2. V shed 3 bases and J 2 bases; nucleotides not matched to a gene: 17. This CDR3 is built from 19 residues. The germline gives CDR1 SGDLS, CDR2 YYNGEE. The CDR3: CASSANSWVSGSGQETQYF. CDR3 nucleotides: TGTGCCAGCAGCGCGAATTCTTGGGTTAGCGGGAGTGGGCAAGAGACCCAGTACTTC.

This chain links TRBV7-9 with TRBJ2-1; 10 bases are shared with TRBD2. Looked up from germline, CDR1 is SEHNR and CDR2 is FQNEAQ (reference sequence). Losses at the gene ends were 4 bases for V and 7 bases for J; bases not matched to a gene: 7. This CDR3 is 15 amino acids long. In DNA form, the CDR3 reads TGTGCCAGCAGCTACGGGACTAGCGCGGGGAATGAGCAGTTCTTC. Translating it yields CASSYGTSAGNEQFF.

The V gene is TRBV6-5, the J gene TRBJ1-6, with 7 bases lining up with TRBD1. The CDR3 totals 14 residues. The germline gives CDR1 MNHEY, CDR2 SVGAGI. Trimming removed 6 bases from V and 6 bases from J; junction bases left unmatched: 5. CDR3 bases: TGTGCCAGCAGCCGCGACAGGGTTAATTCACCCCTCCACTTT. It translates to CASSRDRVNSPLHF.

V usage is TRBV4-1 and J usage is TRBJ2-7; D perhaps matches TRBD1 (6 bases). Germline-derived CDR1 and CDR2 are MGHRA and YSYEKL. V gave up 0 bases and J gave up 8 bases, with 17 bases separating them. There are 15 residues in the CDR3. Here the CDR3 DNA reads TGCGCCAGCAGCCAAGACCAGGGGCTGGGTTCCAAGCAGTACTTC. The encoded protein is CASSQDQGLGSKQYF.

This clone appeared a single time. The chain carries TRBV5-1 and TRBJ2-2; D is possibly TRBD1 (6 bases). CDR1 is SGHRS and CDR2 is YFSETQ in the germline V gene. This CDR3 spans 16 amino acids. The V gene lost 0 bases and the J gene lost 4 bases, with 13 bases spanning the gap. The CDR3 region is CASSLGQGTITGELFF. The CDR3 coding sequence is TGCGCCAGCAGCTTGGGGCAGGGGACAATCACCGGGGAGCTGTTTTTT.

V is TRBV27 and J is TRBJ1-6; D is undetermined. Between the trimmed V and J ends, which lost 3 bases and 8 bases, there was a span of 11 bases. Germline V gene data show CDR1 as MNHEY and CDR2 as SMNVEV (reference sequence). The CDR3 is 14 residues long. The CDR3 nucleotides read TGTGCCAGCAGTTTTTACTCTTTGGATTCACCCCTCCACTTT. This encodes CASSFYSLDSPLHF.

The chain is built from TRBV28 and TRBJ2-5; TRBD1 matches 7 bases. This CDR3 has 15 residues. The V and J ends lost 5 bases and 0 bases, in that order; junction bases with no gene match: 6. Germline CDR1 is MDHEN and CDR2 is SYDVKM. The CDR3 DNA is TGTGCCAGCAGTACCCGACAGGGTTACCAAGAGACCCAGTACTTC. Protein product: CASSTRQGYQETQYF.

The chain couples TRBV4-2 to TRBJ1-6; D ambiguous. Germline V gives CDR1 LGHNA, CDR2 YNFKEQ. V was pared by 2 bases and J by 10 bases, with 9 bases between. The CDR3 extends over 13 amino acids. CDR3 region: CASSQQDGSPLHF. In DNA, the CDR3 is TGTGCCAGCAGCCAACAGGATGGGTCACCCCTCCACTTT.

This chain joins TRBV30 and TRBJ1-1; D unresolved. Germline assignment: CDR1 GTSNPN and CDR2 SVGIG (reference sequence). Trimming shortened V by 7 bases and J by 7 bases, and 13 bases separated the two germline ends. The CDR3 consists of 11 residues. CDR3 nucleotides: TGTGCCTATCAGGATTTCTATGAAGCTTTCTTT. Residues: CAYQDFYEAFF.

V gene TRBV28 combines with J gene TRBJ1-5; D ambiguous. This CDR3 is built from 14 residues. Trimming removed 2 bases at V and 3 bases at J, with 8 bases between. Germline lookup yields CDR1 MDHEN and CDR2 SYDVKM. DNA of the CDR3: TGTGCCAGCAGTTTACAGGTTTTCAATCAGCCCCAGCATTTT. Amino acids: CASSLQVFNQPQHF.

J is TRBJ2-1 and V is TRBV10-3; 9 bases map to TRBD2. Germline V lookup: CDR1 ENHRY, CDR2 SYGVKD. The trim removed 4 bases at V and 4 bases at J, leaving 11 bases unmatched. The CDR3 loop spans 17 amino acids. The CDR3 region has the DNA TGTGCCATCAGTGCTTCGGTAGCGGGAGATATATACAATGAGCAGTTCTTC. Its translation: CAISASVAGDIYNEQFF.